These T cell receptor beta chains were read from a single sample in a study of cytomegalovirus exposure and HLA in healthy donors. TCRdb keeps only in-frame clones here, not all; method: immunoSEQ multiplex PCR. The sample records about 200,000 clones, roughly four fifths being singletons. Input material: PBMCs. These receptors all come from a boy between 2 and 15 years old in good health and CMV-seronegative. The CDR3 runs from the conserved cysteine through the conserved F or W. A D gene is named only where the DNA matches it firmly. A row's size may be missing; if present it is once, few, many or a size class.

size	J	V	D	DNA	CDR3
NA	TRBJ2-1	TRBV7-9	NA	TGTGCCAGCAGCCCTGGAGGCGGCTCTCACAATGAGCAGTTCTTC	CASSPGGGSHNEQFF
NA	TRBJ1-1	TRBV19	NA	TGTGCCAGTAGTATACACCCCAAACAGGATATGAACACTGAAGCTTTCTTT	CASSIHPKQDMNTEAFF
NA	TRBJ2-7	TRBV7-9	NA	TGTGCCAGCAGCCTCCGGACAGAAGGAGCCTACGAGCAGTACTTC	CASSLRTEGAYEQYF
NA	TRBJ2-7	TRBV5-6	NA	TGTGCCAGCAGCGCGTCCGGGACTTTGAATTACGAGCAGTACTTC	CASSASGTLNYEQYF
NA	TRBJ2-7	TRBV6-1	TRBD1	TGTGCCAGCAGTACACAGGGGGGTGACGAGCAGTACTTC	CASSTQGGDEQYF
NA	TRBJ2-7	TRBV7-8	TRBD2	TGTGCCAGCAGCTTAAAACCGGGACTATTCTACGAGCAGTACTTC	CASSLKPGLFYEQYF
NA	TRBJ2-1	TRBV27	NA	TGTGCCAGCAGTTTATCGACAGCCAATGAGCAGTTCTTC	CASSLSTANEQFF
NA	TRBJ1-2	TRBV6-5	NA	TGTGCCAGCAGTTCAACAGGCGGATTCTATGGCTACACCTTC	CASSSTGGFYGYTF
NA	TRBJ1-1	TRBV9	NA	TGTGCCAGCAGACGGGACACGTACTCCCAGAGGGCTTTCTTT	CASRRDTYSQRAFF
NA	TRBJ2-5	TRBV18	NA	TGTGCCAGCTCACCGGCAGAGACCCAGTACTTC	CASSPAETQYF
NA	TRBJ1-2	TRBV11-2	NA	TGTGCCAGCAGCTTAGACCCCCTTGACAGTTCTAACTATGGCTACACCTTC	CASSLDPLDSSNYGYTF
NA	TRBJ2-2	TRBV27	TRBD1	TGTGCCAGCAGTCCACGGGACAGGGGAGGTTCCGGGGAGCTGTTTTTT	CASSPRDRGGSGELFF
NA	TRBJ2-3	TRBV7-2	NA	TGTGCCAGCAGCCGTAGCTGGGCAGATACGCAGTATTTT	CASSRSWADTQYF
few	TRBJ2-2	TRBV6-5	NA	TGTGCCAGCTCTAGGACAGCAAGTAACACCGGGGAGCTGTTTTTT	CASSRTASNTGELFF
NA	TRBJ2-1	TRBV2	TRBD2	TGTGCCAGCAGCGGAGTGGGGGGGTCACTCAATGAGCAGTTCTTC	CASSGVGGSLNEQFF
once	TRBJ1-5	TRBV18	NA	TGTGCCAGCTCACCACGGGGTCAGGGGTATCAGCCCCAGCATTTT	CASSPRGQGYQPQHF